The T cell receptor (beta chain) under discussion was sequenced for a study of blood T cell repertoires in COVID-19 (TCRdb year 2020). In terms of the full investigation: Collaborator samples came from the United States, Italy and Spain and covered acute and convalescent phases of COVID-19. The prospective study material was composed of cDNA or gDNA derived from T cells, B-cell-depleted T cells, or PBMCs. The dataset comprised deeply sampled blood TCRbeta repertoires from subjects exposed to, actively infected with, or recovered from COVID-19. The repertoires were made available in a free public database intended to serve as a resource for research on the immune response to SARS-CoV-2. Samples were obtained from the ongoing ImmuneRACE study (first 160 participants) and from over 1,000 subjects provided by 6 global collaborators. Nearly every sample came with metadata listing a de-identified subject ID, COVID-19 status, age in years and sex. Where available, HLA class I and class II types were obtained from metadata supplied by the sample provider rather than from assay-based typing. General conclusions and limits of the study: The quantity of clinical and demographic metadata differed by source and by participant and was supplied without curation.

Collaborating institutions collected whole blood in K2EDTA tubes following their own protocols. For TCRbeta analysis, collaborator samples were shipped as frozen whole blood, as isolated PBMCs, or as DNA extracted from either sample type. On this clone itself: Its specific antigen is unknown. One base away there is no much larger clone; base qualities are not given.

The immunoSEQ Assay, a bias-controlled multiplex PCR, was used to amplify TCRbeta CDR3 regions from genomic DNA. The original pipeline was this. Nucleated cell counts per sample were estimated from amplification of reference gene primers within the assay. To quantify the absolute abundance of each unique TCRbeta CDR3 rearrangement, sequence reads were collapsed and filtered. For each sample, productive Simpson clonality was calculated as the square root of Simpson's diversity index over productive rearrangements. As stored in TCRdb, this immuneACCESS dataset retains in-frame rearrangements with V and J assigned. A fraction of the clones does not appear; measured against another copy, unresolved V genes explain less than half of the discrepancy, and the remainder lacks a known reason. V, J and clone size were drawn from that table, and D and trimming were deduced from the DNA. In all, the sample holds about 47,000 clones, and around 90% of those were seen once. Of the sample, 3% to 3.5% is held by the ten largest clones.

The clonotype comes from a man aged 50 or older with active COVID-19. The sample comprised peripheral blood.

CDR3 loop: CASSMRETYNEQFF. The DNA is as follows: TGTGCCAGTAGTATGAGGGAGACCTACAATGAGCAGTTCTTC. The sequence joins TRBV19 to TRBJ2-1; a tentative D match to TRBD2 spans 5 bases. CDR1 LNHDA and CDR2 SQIVND are derived from the germline V gene (reference sequence). V and J are truncated by 3 bases and 2 bases respectively, leaving an intervening sequence of 8 bases. The CDR3, from cysteine to phenylalanine, totals 14 residues. Kept here is only the CDR3 DNA, which spans 42 bases and is read in frame from base 1.